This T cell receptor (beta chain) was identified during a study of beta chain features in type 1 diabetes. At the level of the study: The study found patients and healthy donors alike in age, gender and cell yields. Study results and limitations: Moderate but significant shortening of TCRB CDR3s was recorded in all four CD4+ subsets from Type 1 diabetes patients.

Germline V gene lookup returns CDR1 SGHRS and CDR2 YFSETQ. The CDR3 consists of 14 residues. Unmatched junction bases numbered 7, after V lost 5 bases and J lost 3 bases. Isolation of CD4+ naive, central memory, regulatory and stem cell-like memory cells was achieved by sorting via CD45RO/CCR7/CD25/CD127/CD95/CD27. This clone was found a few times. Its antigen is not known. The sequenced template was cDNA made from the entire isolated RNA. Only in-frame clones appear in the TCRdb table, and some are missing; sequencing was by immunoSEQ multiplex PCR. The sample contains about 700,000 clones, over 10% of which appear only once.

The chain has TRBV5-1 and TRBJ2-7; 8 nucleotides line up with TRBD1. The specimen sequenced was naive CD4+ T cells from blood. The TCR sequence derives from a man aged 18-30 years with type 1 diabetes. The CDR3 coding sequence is TGCGCCAGCAGTCCTCGGACAGGGCTCTACGAGCAGTACTTC. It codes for CASSPRTGLYEQYF.